This is a list of T cell receptor beta chains from one sample in a study of cytomegalovirus exposure and HLA in healthy donors. TCRdb keeps only in-frame clones here, not all; method: immunoSEQ multiplex PCR. Of 200,000 to 250,000 clones in the sample, 75% to 95% were seen once. Material for sequencing was PBMCs. These receptors all stem from a woman younger than 35 in good health and CMV-seronegative. The CDR3 runs from the conserved cysteine through the conserved F or W. A D gene is named only where the DNA matches it firmly. Size tells how often a clone was seen (once, few, many) or the class of an expanded clone, and some rows leave it out.

clone size: NA; D gene: NA; J gene: TRBJ2-3; V gene: TRBV19; CDR3 protein: CASSISLPDTQYF; CDR3 DNA: TGTGCCAGTAGTATAAGCCTCCCGGATACGCAGTATTTT
clone size: NA; D gene: TRBD1; J gene: TRBJ2-3; V gene: TRBV5-1; CDR3 protein: CASTDRVADTQYF; CDR3 DNA: TGCGCCAGTACGGACAGGGTCGCAGATACGCAGTATTTT
clone size: NA; D gene: TRBD1; J gene: TRBJ2-7; V gene: TRBV6-6; CDR3 protein: CASSYPPGTGEDEQYF; CDR3 DNA: TGTGCCAGCAGTTACCCGCCTGGGACAGGGGAAGACGAGCAGTACTTC
clone size: NA; D gene: TRBD1; J gene: TRBJ1-1; V gene: TRBV2; CDR3 protein: CAGYEGALNTEAFF; CDR3 DNA: TGTGCCGGCTACGAGGGGGCACTGAACACTGAAGCTTTCTTT
clone size: NA; D gene: TRBD1; J gene: TRBJ1-1; V gene: TRBV6-5; CDR3 protein: CASSYPTGGEAFF; CDR3 DNA: TGTGCCAGCAGTTACCCGACAGGGGGCGAAGCTTTCTTT
clone size: once; D gene: NA; J gene: TRBJ2-3; V gene: TRBV27; CDR3 protein: CASSFQGVGTDTQYF; CDR3 DNA: TGTGCCAGCAGTTTTCAGGGTGTGGGCACAGATACGCAGTATTTT
clone size: NA; D gene: TRBD2; J gene: TRBJ2-1; V gene: TRBV15; CDR3 protein: CATSPRTSGSIYSEQFF; CDR3 DNA: TGTGCCACCAGCCCACGGACTAGCGGGAGTATATACTCTGAGCAGTTCTTC
clone size: NA; D gene: TRBD2; J gene: TRBJ2-7; V gene: TRBV18; CDR3 protein: CASSPPGLAYEQYF; CDR3 DNA: TGTGCCAGCTCACCACCGGGACTAGCGTACGAGCAGTACTTC
clone size: NA; D gene: TRBD2; J gene: TRBJ2-1; V gene: TRBV27; CDR3 protein: CASSLSASGSSYNEQFF; CDR3 DNA: TGTGCCAGCAGTTTATCGGCTAGCGGTTCCTCCTACAATGAGCAGTTCTTC
clone size: few; D gene: NA; J gene: TRBJ1-1; V gene: TRBV10-2; CDR3 protein: CASSEIRAEAFF; CDR3 DNA: TGCGCCAGCAGTGAAATTCGGGCTGAAGCTTTCTTT
clone size: NA; D gene: NA; J gene: TRBJ1-3; V gene: TRBV4-1; CDR3 protein: CASSQEGRGGGNTIYF; CDR3 DNA: TGCGCCAGCAGCCAAGAAGGGCGAGGGGGTGGAAACACCATATATTTT